This T cell receptor (beta chain) appears in the sequencing data of a study of blood T cell repertoires in COVID-19. Overall study context: The origin of the acute and convalescent COVID-19 samples was the United States, Italy and Spain. T cells, B-cell-depleted T cells, or PBMCs provided the cDNA or gDNA that served as material.

As processed by the authors: Estimates of nucleated cell counts were drawn from the amplification of reference gene primers. Measured with immunoSEQ multiplex PCR; TCRdb has only the in-frame clones, and not every one. The DNA was the basis for D and trimming; V, J and clone size are from that table. Counted here are approximately 120,000 clones, 86% occurring once; the ten biggest clones make up about 5.4%. The CDR3 covers 12 residues. Trimming cost V 5 bases and J 8 bases, with 15 bases left between them. Germline V gives CDR1 GTSNPN, CDR2 SVGIG (reference sequence). The chain carries TRBV30 and TRBJ1-2; D is possibly TRBD1 (5 bases). Sequencing was carried out using peripheral blood. The clonotype was recovered from a human donor in a cohort sampled during active COVID-19. The CDR3 spells CAWHLLTAGYTF. CDR3 sequence (DNA): TGTGCCTGGCATCTTCTGACAGCCGGCTACACCTTC. The variable domain in full, with the rest retrieved from reference TRBV30 and TRBJ1-2, is SQTIHQWPATLVQPVGSPLSLECTVEGTSNPNLYWYRQAAGRGLQLLFYSVGIGQISSEVPQNLSASRPQDRQFILSSKKLLLSDSGFYLCAWHLLTAGYTFGSGTRLTVV.